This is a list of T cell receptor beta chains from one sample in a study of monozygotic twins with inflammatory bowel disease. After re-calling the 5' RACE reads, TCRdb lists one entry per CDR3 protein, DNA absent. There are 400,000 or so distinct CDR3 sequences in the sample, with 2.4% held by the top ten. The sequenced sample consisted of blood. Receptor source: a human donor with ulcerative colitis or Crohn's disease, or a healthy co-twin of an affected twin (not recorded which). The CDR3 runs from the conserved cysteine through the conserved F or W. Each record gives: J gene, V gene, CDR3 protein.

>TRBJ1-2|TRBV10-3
CAISELGTGSSFYGYTF
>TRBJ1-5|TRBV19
CASSILPQGEQPQHF
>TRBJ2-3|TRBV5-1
CASSSFGLAGGKDTQYF
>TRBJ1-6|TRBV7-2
CASSSTGTAVSPLHF
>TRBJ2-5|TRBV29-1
CSVWTGASETQYF
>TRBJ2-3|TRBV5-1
CASSLPLADTDTQYF
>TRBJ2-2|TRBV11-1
CASSSALRGSNTGELFF
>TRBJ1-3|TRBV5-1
CASSLGTSGNTIYF
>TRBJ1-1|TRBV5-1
CASSVRGQDTEAFF
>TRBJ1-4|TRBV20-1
CSARRDGNEKLFF
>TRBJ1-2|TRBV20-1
CSEGPNPGGYGYTF
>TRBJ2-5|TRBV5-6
CASSLDQGGTQYF
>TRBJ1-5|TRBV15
CATSRRRGRADQPQHF
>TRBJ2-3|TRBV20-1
CSASGRATDTQYF
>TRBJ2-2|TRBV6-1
CASAGGQLNTGELFF
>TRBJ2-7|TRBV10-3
CAITPGQGAYEQYF
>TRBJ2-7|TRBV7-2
CASSQGLAALEEYF
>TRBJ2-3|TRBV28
CASSLPATDTQYF
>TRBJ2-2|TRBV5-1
CASSLPGGHTGELFF
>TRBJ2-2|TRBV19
CASRTIGTGRAGELFF
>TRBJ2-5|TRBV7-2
CASSLGLAGEETQYF
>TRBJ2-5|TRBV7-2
CASSLAGQGQETQYF
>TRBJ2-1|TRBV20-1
CSASDSPGGARDEQFF
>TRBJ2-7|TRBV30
CAWSVIGTGNEQYF
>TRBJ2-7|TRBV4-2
CASSQDRGQGYEQYF
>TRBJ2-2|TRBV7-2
CASSLPLSRAGELFF
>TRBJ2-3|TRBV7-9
CATESRGGADTQYF
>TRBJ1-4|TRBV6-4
CASNHDRGEKLFF
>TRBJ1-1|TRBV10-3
CAITALGSGTEAFF
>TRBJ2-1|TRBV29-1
CSVERTRGNEQFF
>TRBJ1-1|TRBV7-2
CASSLKGGQNTEAFF
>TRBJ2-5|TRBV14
CSSSPRRGLGPAQYF